The present T cell receptor beta chain was sequenced within a study of CD8 T cells in Susac syndrome. The multiple sclerosis control group comprised treatment-naive patients with stable or active relapsing-remitting disease. Random hexamers were used to reverse transcribe an amount of roughly 0.45 to 1 ug RNA. TCRdb processed the immunoSEQ multiplex PCR reads anew with MiXCR; each CDR3 protein has one entry. The repertoire holds roughly 130,000 distinct CDR3 sequences, approximately 94% seen once, with less than 0.15% in the top ten. Trimming pared 8 bases from V and 6 bases from J, leaving 16 bases between. The CDR3 extends over 14 amino acids. In germline, CDR1 is SNHLY, CDR2 FYNNEI.

V and J are TRBV2 and TRBJ2-2, with D perhaps matching TRBD1 (5 bases). The sequenced sample consisted of CD4+ T cells from PBMCs. The source is a human donor with multiple sclerosis. Here the CDR3 DNA reads TGTGCCAGCCGAAGCCCAGGGCCTGCCGGGGAGCTGTTTTTT. Protein sequence: CASRSPGPAGELFF.